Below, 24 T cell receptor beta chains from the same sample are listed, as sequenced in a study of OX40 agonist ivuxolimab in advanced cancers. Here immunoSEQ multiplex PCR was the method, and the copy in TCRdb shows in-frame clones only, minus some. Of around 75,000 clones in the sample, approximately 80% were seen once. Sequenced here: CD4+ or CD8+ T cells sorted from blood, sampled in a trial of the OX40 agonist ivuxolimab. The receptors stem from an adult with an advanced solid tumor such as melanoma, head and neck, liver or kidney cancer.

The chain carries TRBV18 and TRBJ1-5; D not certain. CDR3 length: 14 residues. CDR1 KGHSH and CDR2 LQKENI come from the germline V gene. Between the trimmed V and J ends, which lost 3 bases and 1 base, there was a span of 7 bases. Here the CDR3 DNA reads TGTGCCAGCTCACCTGGCCAAAGCAATCAGCCCCAGCATTTT. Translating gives CASSPGQSNQPQHF.

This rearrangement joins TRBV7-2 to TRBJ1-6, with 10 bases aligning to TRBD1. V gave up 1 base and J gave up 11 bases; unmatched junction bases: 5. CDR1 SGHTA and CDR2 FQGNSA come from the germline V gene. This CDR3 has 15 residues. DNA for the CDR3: TGTGCCAGCAGCTTAGAGGGACAGGGGATTACACCCCTCCACTTT. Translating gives CASSLEGQGITPLHF.

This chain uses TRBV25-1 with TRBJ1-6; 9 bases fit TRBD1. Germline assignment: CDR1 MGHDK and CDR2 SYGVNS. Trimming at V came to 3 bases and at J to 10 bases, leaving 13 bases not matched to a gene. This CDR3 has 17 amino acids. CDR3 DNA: TGTGCCAGCAGTGATTCCGGAGGGACAGGGCTGGACTCACCCCTCCACTTT. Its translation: CASSDSGGTGLDSPLHF.

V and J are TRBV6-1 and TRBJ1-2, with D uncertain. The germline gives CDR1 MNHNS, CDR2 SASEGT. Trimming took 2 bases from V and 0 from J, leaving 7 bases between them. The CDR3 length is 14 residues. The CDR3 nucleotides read TGTGCCAGCAGTGAACAGTCTTCTAACTATGGCTACACCTTC. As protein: CASSEQSSNYGYTF.

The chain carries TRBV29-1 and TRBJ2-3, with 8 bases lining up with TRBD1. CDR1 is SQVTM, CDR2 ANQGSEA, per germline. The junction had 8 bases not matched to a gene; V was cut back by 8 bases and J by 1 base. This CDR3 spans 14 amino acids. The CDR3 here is CSTDQGAGTDTQYF. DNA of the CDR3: TGCAGCACGGATCAGGGGGCAGGCACAGATACGCAGTATTTT.

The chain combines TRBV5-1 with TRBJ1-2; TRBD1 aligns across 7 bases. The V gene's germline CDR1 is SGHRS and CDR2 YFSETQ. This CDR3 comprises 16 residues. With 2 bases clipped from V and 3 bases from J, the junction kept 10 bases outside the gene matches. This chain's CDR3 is CASSLQATGTDYGYTF. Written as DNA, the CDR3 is TGCGCCAGCAGCTTACAGGCAACTGGGACAGACTATGGCTACACCTTC.

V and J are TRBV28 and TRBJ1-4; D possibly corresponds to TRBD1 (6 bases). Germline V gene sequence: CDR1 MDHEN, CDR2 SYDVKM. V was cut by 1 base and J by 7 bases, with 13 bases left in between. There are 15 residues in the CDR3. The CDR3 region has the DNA TGTGCCAGCAGTTTATCTGGGGTAGGGGGTGAAAAACTGTTTTTT. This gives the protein CASSLSGVGGEKLFF.

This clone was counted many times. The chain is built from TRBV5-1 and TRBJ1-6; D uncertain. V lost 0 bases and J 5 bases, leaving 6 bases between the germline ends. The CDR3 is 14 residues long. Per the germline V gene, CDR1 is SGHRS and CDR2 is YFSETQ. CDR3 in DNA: TGCGCCAGCAGCTTGGACGGAAATAATTCACCCCTCCACTTT. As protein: CASSLDGNNSPLHF.

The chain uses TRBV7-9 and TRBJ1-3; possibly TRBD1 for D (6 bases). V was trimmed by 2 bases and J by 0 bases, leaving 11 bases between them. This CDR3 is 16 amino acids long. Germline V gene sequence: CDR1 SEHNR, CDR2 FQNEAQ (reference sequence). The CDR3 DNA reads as TGTGCCAGCAGCTTAACCCCAGGGGACTCTGGAAACACCATATATTTT. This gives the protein CASSLTPGDSGNTIYF.

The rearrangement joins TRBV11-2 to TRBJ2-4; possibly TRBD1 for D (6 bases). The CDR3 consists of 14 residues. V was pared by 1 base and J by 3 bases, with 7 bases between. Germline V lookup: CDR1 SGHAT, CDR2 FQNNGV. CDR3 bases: TGTGCCAGCAGCTTAGTAGGGGGCAAAAACATTCAGTACTTC. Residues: CASSLVGGKNIQYF.

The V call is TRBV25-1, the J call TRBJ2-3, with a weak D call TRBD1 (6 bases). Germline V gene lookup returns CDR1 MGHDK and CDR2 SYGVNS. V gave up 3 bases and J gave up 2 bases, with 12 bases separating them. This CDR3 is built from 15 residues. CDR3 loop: CASSDRTAYTDTQYF. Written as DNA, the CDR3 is TGTGCCAGCAGTGATAGGACAGCCTACACAGATACGCAGTATTTT.

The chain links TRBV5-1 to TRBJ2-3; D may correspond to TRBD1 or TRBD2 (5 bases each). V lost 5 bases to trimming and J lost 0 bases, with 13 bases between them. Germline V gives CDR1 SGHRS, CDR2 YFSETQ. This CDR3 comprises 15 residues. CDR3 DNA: TGCGCCAGCAGTAAGGGGAGACAGAGCACAGATACGCAGTATTTT. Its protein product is CASSKGRQSTDTQYF.

The CDR3 DNA reads as TGTGCCAGCAGTTTCGCGTGGCAGACTAGGCGCAATCAGCCCCAGCATTTT. Its translation: CASSFAWQTRRNQPQHF. This chain uses TRBV27 with TRBJ1-5, with D unresolved. V was clipped by 3 bases and J by 2 bases, with 17 bases between them. Germline assignment: CDR1 MNHEY and CDR2 SMNVEV (reference sequence). There are 17 residues in the CDR3.

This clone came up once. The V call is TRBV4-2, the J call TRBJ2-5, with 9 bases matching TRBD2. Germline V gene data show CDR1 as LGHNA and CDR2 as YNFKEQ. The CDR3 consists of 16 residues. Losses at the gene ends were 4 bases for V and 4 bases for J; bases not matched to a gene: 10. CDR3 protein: CASSRALAGEGETQYF. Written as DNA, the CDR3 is TGTGCCAGCAGCCGAGCCTTAGCGGGGGAGGGAGAGACCCAGTACTTC.

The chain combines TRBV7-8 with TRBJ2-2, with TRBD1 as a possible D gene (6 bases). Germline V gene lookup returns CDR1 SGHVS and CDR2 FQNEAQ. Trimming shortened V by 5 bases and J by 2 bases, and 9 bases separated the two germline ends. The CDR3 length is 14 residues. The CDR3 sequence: CASSPGQNTGELFF. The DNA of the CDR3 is TGTGCCAGCAGCCCGGGACAAAACACCGGGGAGCTGTTTTTT. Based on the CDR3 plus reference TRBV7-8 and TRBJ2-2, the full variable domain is GAGVSQSPRYKVAKRGQDVALRCDPISGHVSLFWYQQALGQGPEFLTYFQNEAQLDKSGLPSDRFFAERPEGSVSTLKIQRTQQEDSAVYLCASSPGQNTGELFFGEGSRLTVL.

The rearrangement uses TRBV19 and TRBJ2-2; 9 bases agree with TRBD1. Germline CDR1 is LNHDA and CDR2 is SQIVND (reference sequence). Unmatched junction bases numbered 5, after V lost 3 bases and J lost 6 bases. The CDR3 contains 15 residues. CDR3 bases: TGTGCCAGTAGTATTCCGGGACAGGGTCCCGGGGAGCTGTTTTTT. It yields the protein CASSIPGQGPGELFF.

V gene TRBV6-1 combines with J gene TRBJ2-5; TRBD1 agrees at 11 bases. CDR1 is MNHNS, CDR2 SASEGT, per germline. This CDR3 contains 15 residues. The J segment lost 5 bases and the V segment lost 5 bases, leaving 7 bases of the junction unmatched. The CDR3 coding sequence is TGTGCCAGCAGTCCTCTCGGGACAGGGGGGGAGACCCAGTACTTC. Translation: CASSPLGTGGETQYF.

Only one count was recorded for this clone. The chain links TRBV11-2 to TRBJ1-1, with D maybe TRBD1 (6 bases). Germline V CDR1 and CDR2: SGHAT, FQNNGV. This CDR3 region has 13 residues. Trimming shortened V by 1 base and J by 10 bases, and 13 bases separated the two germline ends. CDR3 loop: CASSLAGDLGAFF. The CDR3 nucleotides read TGTGCCAGCAGCTTAGCAGGGGACCTCGGAGCTTTCTTT.

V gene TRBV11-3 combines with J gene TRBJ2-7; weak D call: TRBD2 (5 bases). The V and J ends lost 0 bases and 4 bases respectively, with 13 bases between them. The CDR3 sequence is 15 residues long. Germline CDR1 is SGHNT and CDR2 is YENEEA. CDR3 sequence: CASSLDRGSPYEQYF. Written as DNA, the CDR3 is TGTGCCAGCAGCTTAGATCGGGGTTCGCCATACGAGCAGTACTTC.

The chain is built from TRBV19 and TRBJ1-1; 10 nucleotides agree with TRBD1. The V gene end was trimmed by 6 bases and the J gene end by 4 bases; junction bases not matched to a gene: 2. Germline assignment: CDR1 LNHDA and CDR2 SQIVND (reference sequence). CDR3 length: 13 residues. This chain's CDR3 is CASRDRGITEAFF. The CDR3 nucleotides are TGTGCCAGTAGGGACAGGGGGATCACTGAAGCTTTCTTT.

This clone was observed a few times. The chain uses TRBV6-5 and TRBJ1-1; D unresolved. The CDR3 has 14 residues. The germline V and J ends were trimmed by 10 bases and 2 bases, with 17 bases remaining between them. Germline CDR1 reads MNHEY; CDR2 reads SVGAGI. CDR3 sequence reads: CATLPDGVNTEAFF. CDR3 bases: TGTGCCACACTCCCGGACGGAGTAAACACTGAAGCTTTCTTT.

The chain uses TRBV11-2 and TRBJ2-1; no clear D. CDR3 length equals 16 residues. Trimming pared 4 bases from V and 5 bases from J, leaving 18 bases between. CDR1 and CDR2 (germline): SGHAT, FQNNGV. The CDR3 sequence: CASSSRILLSDNEQFF. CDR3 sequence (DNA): TGTGCCAGCAGCTCTAGGATCCTCCTTTCTGACAATGAGCAGTTCTTC.

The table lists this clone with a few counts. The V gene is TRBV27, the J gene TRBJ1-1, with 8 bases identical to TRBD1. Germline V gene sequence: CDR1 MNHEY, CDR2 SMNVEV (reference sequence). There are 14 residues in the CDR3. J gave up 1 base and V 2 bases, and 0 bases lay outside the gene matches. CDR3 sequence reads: CASSLGTGNTEAFF. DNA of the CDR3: TGTGCCAGCAGTTTAGGGACAGGGAACACTGAAGCTTTCTTT.

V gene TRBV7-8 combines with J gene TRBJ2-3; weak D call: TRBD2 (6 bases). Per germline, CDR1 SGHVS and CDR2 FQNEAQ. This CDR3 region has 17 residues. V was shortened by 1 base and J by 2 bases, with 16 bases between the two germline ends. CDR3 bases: TGTGCCAGCAGCTTAGGGGGGGTGACAGTGAACACAGATACGCAGTATTTT. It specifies CASSLGGVTVNTDTQYF. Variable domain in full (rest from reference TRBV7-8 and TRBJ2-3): GAGVSQSPRYKVAKRGQDVALRCDPISGHVSLFWYQQALGQGPEFLTYFQNEAQLDKSGLPSDRFFAERPEGSVSTLKIQRTQQEDSAVYLCASSLGGVTVNTDTQYFGPGTRLTVL.